What follows is one T cell receptor (beta chain) and its context. The entry originates in a study of blood T cell repertoires in COVID-19. CDR1 SNHLY and CDR2 FYNNEI come from the germline V gene. V shed 7 bases, J shed 3 bases, and the junction held 4 bases outside the gene matches. The CDR3 consists of 16 residues. Repertoires were generated with immunoSEQ multiplex PCR, while TCRdb's copy carries only in-frame clones and drops some. The data contain approximately 72,000 clones, roughly 85% of them singletons. The sequencing input was peripheral blood. This sequence was found in a man over 45 with acute or convalescent COVID-19. This chain links TRBV2 with TRBJ2-3; 16 nucleotides match TRBD2. DNA for the CDR3: TGTGCCAGCACGGGGACTAGCGGGGGGGCAACAGATACGCAGTATTTT. It codes for CASTGTSGGATDTQYF.